Listed below are T cell receptor beta chains from one sample, sequenced in a study of human versus mouse CDR3 diversity and MHC coevolution. Here immunoSEQ multiplex PCR was the method, and the copy in TCRdb shows in-frame clones only, minus some. The table records tens of thousands of clones, around 95% of them present only once. The specimen sequenced was naive CD4+ T cells from blood. Receptor source: a person aged 25 to 75 in good health. The CDR3 runs from the conserved cysteine through the conserved F or W. D genes are given only for firm matches. Only some rows state a clone size, as once, few, many or a class for expanded clones.

clone size: once
D gene: -
V gene: TRBV7-2
J gene: TRBJ2-2
CDR3 DNA: TGTGCCAGCAGCTTTCAACAGGGATATACCGGGGAGCTGTTTTTT
CDR3 protein: CASSFQQGYTGELFF

clone size: -
D gene: -
V gene: TRBV9
J gene: TRBJ1-1
CDR3 DNA: TGTGCCAGCAGCGTACAAATCAGTAACACTGAAGCTTTCTTT
CDR3 protein: CASSVQISNTEAFF

clone size: -
D gene: TRBD1
V gene: TRBV28
J gene: TRBJ1-2
CDR3 DNA: TGTGCCACCCCGGGACAGGGATTCTATGGCTACACCTTC
CDR3 protein: CATPGQGFYGYTF

clone size: once
D gene: TRBD1
V gene: TRBV7-3
J gene: TRBJ2-7
CDR3 DNA: TGTGCCAGCAGCCGGTCAGGGGGATCCTACGAGCAGTACTTC
CDR3 protein: CASSRSGGSYEQYF

clone size: -
D gene: -
V gene: TRBV2
J gene: TRBJ1-4
CDR3 DNA: TGTGCCAGCCGAAACACAGGGAAACGGCTGTTTTTT
CDR3 protein: CASRNTGKRLFF

clone size: -
D gene: -
V gene: TRBV11-2
J gene: TRBJ1-5
CDR3 DNA: TGTGCCAGCAGCTTAGAGGGGGCACGGCAGCCCCAGCATTTT
CDR3 protein: CASSLEGARQPQHF

clone size: -
D gene: TRBD2
V gene: TRBV28
J gene: TRBJ2-3
CDR3 DNA: TGTGCCAGCAGCCCGACTAGCTCATCTACCCCTAGCACAGATACGCAGTATTTT
CDR3 protein: CASSPTSSSTPSTDTQYF

clone size: -
D gene: TRBD2
V gene: TRBV5-4
J gene: TRBJ2-7
CDR3 DNA: TGTGCCAGCAGCTTGGGACCCCGGGAGGCCGAGCAGTACTTC
CDR3 protein: CASSLGPREAEQYF

clone size: -
D gene: TRBD2
V gene: TRBV7-2
J gene: TRBJ2-7
CDR3 DNA: TGTGCCAGCAGCTTAGGCGGGACTAGCGGTTACGAGCAGTACTTC
CDR3 protein: CASSLGGTSGYEQYF

clone size: -
D gene: TRBD1
V gene: TRBV6-5
J gene: TRBJ1-1
CDR3 DNA: TGTGCCAGCAGCCCGGGGGACAGGGACGCTTTCTTT
CDR3 protein: CASSPGDRDAFF

clone size: once
D gene: TRBD2
V gene: TRBV2
J gene: TRBJ2-5
CDR3 DNA: TGTGCCAGCAGTGTAGGGCTAGCGGGGGGCCAAGAGACCCAGTACTTC
CDR3 protein: CASSVGLAGGQETQYF

clone size: -
D gene: TRBD1
V gene: TRBV28
J gene: TRBJ2-7
CDR3 DNA: TGTGCCAGCAGTTTACAGGGCAGGGGGAACCACGAGCAGTACTTC
CDR3 protein: CASSLQGRGNHEQYF

clone size: -
D gene: TRBD1
V gene: TRBV10-3
J gene: TRBJ1-1
CDR3 DNA: TGTGCCACGCACCGGGACAGCGAAGCTTTCTTT
CDR3 protein: CATHRDSEAFF

clone size: -
D gene: -
V gene: TRBV5-1
J gene: TRBJ2-5
CDR3 DNA: TGCGCCAGCAGCTTGGCAGGAGGGACCCTCCAAGAGACCCAGTACTTC
CDR3 protein: CASSLAGGTLQETQYF

clone size: -
D gene: -
V gene: TRBV5-1
J gene: TRBJ1-4
CDR3 DNA: TGCGCCAGCAGCTTGGGTTTTATTAATGAAAAACTGTTTTTT
CDR3 protein: CASSLGFINEKLFF